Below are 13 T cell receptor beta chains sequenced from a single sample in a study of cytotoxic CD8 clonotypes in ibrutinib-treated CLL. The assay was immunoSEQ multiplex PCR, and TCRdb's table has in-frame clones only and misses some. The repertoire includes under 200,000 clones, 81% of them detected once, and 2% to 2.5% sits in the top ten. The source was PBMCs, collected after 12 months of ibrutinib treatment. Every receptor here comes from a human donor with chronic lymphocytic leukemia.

CDR3 DNA: TGTGCCAGCAGCTTAGATCGGCAGAACTATGGCTACACCTTC. Translation: CASSLDRQNYGYTF. V gene TRBV11-2 combines with J gene TRBJ1-2; no definite D call. The CDR3 extends over 14 amino acids. Per germline, CDR1 SGHAT and CDR2 FQNNGV. V lost 0 bases, J lost 2 bases, and 7 bases lay in between.

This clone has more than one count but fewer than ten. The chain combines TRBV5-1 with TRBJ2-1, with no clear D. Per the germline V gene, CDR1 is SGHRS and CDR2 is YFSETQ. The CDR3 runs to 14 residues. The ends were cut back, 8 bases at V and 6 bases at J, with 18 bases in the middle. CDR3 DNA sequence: TGCGCCAGTTCTCCTTCTAGTACTGCCAATGAGCAGTTCTTC. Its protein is CASSPSSTANEQFF.

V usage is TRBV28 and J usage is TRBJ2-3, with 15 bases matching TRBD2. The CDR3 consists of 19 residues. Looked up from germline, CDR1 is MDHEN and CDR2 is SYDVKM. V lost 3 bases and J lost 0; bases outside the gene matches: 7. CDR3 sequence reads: CASSFPGLAGGSSTDTQYF. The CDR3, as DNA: TGTGCCAGCAGTTTCCCGGGACTAGCGGGAGGATCTAGCACAGATACGCAGTATTTT.

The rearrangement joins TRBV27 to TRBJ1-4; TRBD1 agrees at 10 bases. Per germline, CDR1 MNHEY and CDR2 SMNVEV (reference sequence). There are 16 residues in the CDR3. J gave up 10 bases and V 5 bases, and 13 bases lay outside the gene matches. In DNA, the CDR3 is TGTGCCAGCAGTCCCGAGGTAGGGACAGGGGAGGGAAAACTGTTTTTT. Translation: CASSPEVGTGEGKLFF.

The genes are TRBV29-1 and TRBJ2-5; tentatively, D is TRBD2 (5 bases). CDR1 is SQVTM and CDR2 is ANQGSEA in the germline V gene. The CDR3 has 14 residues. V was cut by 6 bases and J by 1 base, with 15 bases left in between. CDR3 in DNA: TGCAGCGTAGCCCAGTGGAGCGGCCAAGAGACCCAGTACTTC. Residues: CSVAQWSGQETQYF.

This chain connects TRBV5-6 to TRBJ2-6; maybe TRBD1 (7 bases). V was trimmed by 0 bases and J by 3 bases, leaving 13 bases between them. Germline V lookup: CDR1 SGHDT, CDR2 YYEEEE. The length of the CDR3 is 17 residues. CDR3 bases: TGTGCCAGCAGCTTGGCCCCAGGGGGGAGTGGGGCCAACGTCCTGACTTTC. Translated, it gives CASSLAPGGSGANVLTF. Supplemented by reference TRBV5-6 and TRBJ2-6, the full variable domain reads DAGVTQSPTHLIKTRGQQVTLRCSPKSGHDTVSWYQQALGQGPQFIFQYYEEEERQRGNFPDRFSGHQFPNYSSELNVNALLLGDSALYLCASSLAPGGSGANVLTFGAGSRLTVL.

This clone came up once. CDR3 loop: CASSPITGQGARYGYTF. The CDR3 region has the DNA TGTGCCAGCAGCCCCATAACCGGACAGGGGGCGCGCTATGGCTACACCTTC. The V call is TRBV5-8, the J call TRBJ1-2, with 11 bases identical to TRBD1. Germline CDR1 reads SGHTS; CDR2 reads YDEGEE. The V gene end was trimmed by 4 bases and the J gene end by 4 bases; junction bases not matched to a gene: 12. The CDR3 loop spans 17 amino acids. The full variable domain, with the rest looked up from reference TRBV5-8 and TRBJ1-2, is EAGVTQSPTHLIKTRGQQATLRCSPISGHTSVYWYQQALGLGLQFLLWYDEGEERNRGNFPPRFSGRQFPNYSSELNVNALELEDSALYLCASSPITGQGARYGYTFGSGTRLTVV.

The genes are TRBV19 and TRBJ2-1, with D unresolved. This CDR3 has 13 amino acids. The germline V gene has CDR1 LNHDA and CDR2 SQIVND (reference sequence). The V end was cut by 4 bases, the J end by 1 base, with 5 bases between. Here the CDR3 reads CASSKFSYNEQFF. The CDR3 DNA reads TGTGCCAGTAGTAAGTTTTCCTACAATGAGCAGTTCTTC.

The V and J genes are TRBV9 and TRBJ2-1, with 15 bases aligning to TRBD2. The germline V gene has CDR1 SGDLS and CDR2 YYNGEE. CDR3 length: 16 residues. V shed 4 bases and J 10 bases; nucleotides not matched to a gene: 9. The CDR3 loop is CASSPEGLAGGREQFF. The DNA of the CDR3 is TGTGCCAGCAGCCCCGAGGGACTAGCGGGGGGACGAGAGCAGTTCTTC.

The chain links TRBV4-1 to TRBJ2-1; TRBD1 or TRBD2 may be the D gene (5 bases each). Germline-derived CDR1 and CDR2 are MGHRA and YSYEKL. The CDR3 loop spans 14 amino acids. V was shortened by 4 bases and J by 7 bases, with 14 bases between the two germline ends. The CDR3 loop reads CASSLLRGRNEQFF. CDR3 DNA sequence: TGCGCCAGCAGCCTTCTGAGGGGCCGGAATGAGCAGTTCTTC.

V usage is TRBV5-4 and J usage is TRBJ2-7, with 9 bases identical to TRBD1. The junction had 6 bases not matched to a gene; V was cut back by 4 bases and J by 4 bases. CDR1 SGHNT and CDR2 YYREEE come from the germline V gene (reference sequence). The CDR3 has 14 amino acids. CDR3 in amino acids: CASSPGTGTYEQYF. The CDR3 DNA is TGTGCCAGCAGCCCCGGGACAGGGACGTACGAGCAGTACTTC. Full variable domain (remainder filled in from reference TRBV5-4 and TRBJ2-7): ETGVTQSPTHLIKTRGQQVTLRCSSQSGHNTVSWYQQALGQGPQFIFQYYREEENGRGNFPPRFSGLQFPNYSSELNVNALELDDSALYLCASSPGTGTYEQYFGPGTRLTVT.

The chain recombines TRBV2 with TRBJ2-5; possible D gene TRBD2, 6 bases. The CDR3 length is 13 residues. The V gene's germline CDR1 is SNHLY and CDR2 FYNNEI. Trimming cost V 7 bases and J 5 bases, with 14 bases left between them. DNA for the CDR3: TGTGCCAGCAAGGAGGGCGCGCACGAGACCCAGTACTTC. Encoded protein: CASKEGAHETQYF.

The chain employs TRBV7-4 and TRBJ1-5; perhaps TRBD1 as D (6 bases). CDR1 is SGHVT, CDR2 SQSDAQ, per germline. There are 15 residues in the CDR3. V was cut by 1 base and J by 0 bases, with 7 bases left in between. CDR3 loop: CASSLVQGSNQPQHF. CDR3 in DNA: TGTGCCAGCAGCTTAGTACAGGGTAGCAATCAGCCCCAGCATTTT.